This TCR beta chain was documented in a study of early T cells in non-severe SARS-CoV-2 infection. In the study overall: Sequencing input comprised bulk RNA from unsorted whole blood; chain pairing was not available.

As regards this clonotype: Its specificity is unknown.

Each cDNA molecule carried a unique molecular identifier. TCRdb re-analysed the 5' RACE reads in MiXCR, keeping a single row per CDR3 protein. The sample yields about 80,000 distinct CDR3 sequences, about 13% seen once. Study outcomes and limitations: Lookups in VDJdb leaned toward anti-spike CD8 responses and missed private and CD4 specificities.

Germline V gene sequence: CDR1 SNHLY, CDR2 FYNNEI. CDR3 size: 10 residues. V was cut by 5 bases and J by 6 bases, with 2 bases left in between. The chain has TRBV2 and TRBJ2-1; D call uncertain. The clonotype was recovered from an adult who was a healthcare worker with PCR-confirmed SARS-CoV-2 infection or an uninfected control (not recorded which). Input material: whole blood. The CDR3 loop reads CASSTNEQFF. The CDR3 DNA reads as TGTGCCAGCAGTACCAATGAGCAGTTCTTC.